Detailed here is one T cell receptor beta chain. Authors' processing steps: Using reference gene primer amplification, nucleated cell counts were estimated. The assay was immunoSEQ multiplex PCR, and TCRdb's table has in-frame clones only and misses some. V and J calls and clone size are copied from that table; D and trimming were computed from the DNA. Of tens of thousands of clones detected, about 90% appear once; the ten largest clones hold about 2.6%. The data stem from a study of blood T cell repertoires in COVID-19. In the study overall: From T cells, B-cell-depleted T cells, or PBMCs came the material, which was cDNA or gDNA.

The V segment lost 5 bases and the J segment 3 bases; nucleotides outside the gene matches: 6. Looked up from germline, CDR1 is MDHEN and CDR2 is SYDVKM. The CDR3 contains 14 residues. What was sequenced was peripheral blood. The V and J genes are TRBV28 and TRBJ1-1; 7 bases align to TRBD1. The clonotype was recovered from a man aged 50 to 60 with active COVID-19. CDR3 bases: TGTGCCAGCAGTACGACAGGGCTCCACACTGAAGCTTTCTTT. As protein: CASSTTGLHTEAFF. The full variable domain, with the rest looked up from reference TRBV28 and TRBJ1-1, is DVKVTQSSRYLVKRTGEKVFLECVQDMDHENMFWYRQDPGLGLRLIYFSYDVKMKEKGDIPEGYSVSREKKERFSLILESASTNQTSMYLCASSTTGLHTEAFFGQGTRLTVV.